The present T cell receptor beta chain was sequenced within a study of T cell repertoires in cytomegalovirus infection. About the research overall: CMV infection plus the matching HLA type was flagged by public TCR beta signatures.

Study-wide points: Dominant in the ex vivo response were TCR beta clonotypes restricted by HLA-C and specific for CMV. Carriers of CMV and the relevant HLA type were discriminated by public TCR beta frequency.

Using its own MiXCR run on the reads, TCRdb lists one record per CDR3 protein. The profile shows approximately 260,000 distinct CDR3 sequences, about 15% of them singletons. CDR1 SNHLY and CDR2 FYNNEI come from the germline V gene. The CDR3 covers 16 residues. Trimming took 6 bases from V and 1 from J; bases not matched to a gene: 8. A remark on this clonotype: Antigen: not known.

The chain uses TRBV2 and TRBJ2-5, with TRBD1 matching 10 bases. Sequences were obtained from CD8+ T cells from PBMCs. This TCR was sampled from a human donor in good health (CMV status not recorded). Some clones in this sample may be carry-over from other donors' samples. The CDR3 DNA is TGTGCCAGCAGAAACCGGGACAGGGGCTTCCAAGAGACCCAGTACTTC. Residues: CASRNRDRGFQETQYF.